This T cell receptor beta chain emerged from a study of shared clonotypes between healthy human individuals. About the research overall: Aged 18 to 49, the donors were two women and a few men.

The method was immunoSEQ multiplex PCR; TCRdb's version includes in-frame clones alone and lacks a portion of them. The repertoire holds more than 2,000,000 clones, with 93% as singletons. The V end was cut by 7 bases, the J end by 1 base, with 10 bases between. Germline V CDR1 and CDR2: MDHEN, SYDVKM. This CDR3 contains 13 residues. Sequenced: naive CD4+ T cells from PBMCs. Specified subset: CD45RA+ positively selected. The chain links TRBV28 to TRBJ1-1; D might be TRBD1 (5 bases). This sequence was found in a young man in good health. Some clones in this sample may be carry-over from other donors' samples. The CDR3 DNA follows: TGTGCCAGCAATGAGGGGAAGAACACTGAAGCTTTCTTT. Translating it yields CASNEGKNTEAFF.